One sample yielded the 11 T cell receptor beta chains listed below, sequenced in a study of blood T cell repertoires in COVID-19. Some clones are missing from TCRdb's copy, which holds only in-frame ones; the method was immunoSEQ multiplex PCR. This table has about 100,000 clones, more than 70% appearing once. The sequenced sample was peripheral blood. The receptors stem from a human donor in a cohort sampled during active COVID-19.

The chain couples TRBV6-5 to TRBJ2-7; TRBD1 agrees at 8 bases. Germline V gives CDR1 MNHEY, CDR2 SVGAGI. The length of the CDR3 is 11 residues. Trimming took 8 bases from V and 6 from J; bases not matched to a gene: 3. The CDR3 here is CASSTGGEQYF. CDR3 bases: TGTGCCAGCTCTACAGGGGGCGAGCAGTACTTC.

V is TRBV13 and J is TRBJ2-7, with D perhaps TRBD1 (6 bases). Germline V gene data show CDR1 as PRHDT and CDR2 as FYEKMQ (reference sequence). V lost 4 bases and J 3 bases, leaving 19 bases between the germline ends. This CDR3 has 16 residues. Written as DNA, the CDR3 is TGTGCCAGCAGCTCTCGTTCGGCAGGGGCAGACTACGAGCAGTACTTC. Translating it yields CASSSRSAGADYEQYF.

The V gene is TRBV7-8, the J gene TRBJ1-2, with a tentative D call TRBD1 (5 bases). Germline CDR1 is SGHVS and CDR2 is FQNEAQ. V gave up 4 bases and J gave up 4 bases, with 7 bases separating them. The length of the CDR3 is 12 residues. The CDR3 region is CASSSDSYGYTF. CDR3 sequence (DNA): TGTGCCAGCAGCTCAGACAGCTATGGCTACACCTTC.

This clone was seen a few times. V gene TRBV5-1 combines with J gene TRBJ1-1; D remains ambiguous. V shed 4 bases and J shed 5 bases, with 3 bases lying between them. CDR1 is SGHRS, CDR2 YFSETQ, per germline. The CDR3 consists of 10 residues. The CDR3 region has the DNA TGCGCCAGCAGCGTAACTGAAGCTTTCTTT. It yields the protein CASSVTEAFF. Looking up the rest from reference TRBV5-1 and TRBJ1-1 gives the full variable domain: KAGVTQTPRYLIKTRGQQVTLSCSPISGHRSVSWYQQTPGQGLQFLFEYFSETQRNKGNFPGRFSGRQFSNSRSEMNVSTLELGDSALYLCASSVTEAFFGQGTRLTVV.

The gene calls are TRBV10-3 and TRBJ2-6; 7 nucleotides agree with TRBD1. With 6 bases clipped from V and 4 bases from J, the junction kept 3 bases outside the gene matches. Germline lookup yields CDR1 ENHRY and CDR2 SYGVKD. The CDR3 contains 14 residues. CDR3 loop: CAIRQGTGANVLTF. DNA of the CDR3: TGTGCCATCAGACAGGGGACCGGGGCCAACGTCCTGACTTTC.

The chain employs TRBV7-2 and TRBJ2-2, with TRBD1 as a possible D gene (6 bases). Between the trimmed V and J ends, which lost 2 bases and 5 bases, there was a span of 18 bases. The germline V gene encodes CDR1 SGHTA and CDR2 FQGNSA. The CDR3 totals 17 residues. CDR3 coding DNA: TGTGCCAGCAGCTTATCCGGAACACAGGGTGTGACCGGGGAGCTGTTTTTT. Its protein is CASSLSGTQGVTGELFF.

The rearrangement joins TRBV6-5 to TRBJ1-1; weak D call: TRBD1 (6 bases). Germline CDR1 is MNHEY and CDR2 is SVGAGI. The V gene lost 9 bases and the J gene lost 11 bases, with 19 bases spanning the gap. The CDR3 is 12 amino acids. CDR3 residues: CASPPMGGAAFF. CDR3 bases: TGTGCCAGTCCCCCGATGGGGGGGGCGGCTTTCTTT.

This chain connects TRBV18 to TRBJ2-7; D gene ambiguous. Germline assignment: CDR1 KGHSH and CDR2 LQKENI. The V end lost 3 bases, the J end lost 7 bases, and 13 bases lay between the germline ends. There are 13 residues in the CDR3. The CDR3 region is CASSPLDGAEQYF. As DNA, the CDR3 is TGTGCCAGCTCACCCCTAGACGGAGCTGAGCAGTACTTC.

The CDR3 protein is CASSLRSTGELFF. In nucleotides, the CDR3 is TGTGCCAGCAGCTTACGTAGTACCGGGGAGCTGTTTTTT. The chain has TRBV7-6 and TRBJ2-2; D is unresolved. The ends were cut back, 2 bases at V and 5 bases at J, with 6 bases in the middle. The CDR3 is 13 residues long. Germline loops: CDR1 SGHVS, CDR2 FNYEAQ.

This clone showed up just once. The V call is TRBV10-1, the J call TRBJ2-2; the D is unclear. From germline, CDR1 is WNHNN and CDR2 SYGVQD (reference sequence). Trimming took off 3 bases at V and 2 bases at J, with 4 bases between the two ends. The length of the CDR3 is 13 residues. The CDR3 DNA reads TGCGCCAGCAGTGACAGAAACACCGGGGAGCTGTTTTTT. Its translation: CASSDRNTGELFF.

V is TRBV19 and J is TRBJ1-2; maybe TRBD1 (6 bases). The CDR3 runs 14 residues. Germline V lookup: CDR1 LNHDA, CDR2 SQIVND (reference sequence). V lost 3 bases, J lost 6 bases, and 14 bases lay in between. The CDR3 sequence is CASSMSLGGHGYTF. Written as DNA, the CDR3 is TGTGCCAGTAGTATGAGTTTAGGGGGACATGGCTACACCTTC.